This entry lists 23 T cell receptor beta chains sequenced from one sample in a study of beta chain features in type 1 diabetes. Overall study results and limits: In all four CD4+ subsets, TCRB CDR3 length was significantly, moderately reduced in type 1 diabetes.

What these receptors recognize is not known. The investigators reverse transcribed all of the isolated RNA, so they sequenced expressed TCRB transcripts. Clones were sequenced by immunoSEQ multiplex PCR, and TCRdb holds only the in-frame ones, with some missing. The sample lists roughly 400,000 clones, 9.5% to 10% seen once, with about 0.63% in the top ten. Sequencing input: central memory CD4+ T cells from blood. These receptor sequences come from a man aged 25-45 years with type 1 diabetes.

Worth noting for this clone: This same CDR3 is encoded by further DNA sequences in the sample. The chain employs TRBV28 and TRBJ2-5; D unresolved. Trimming removed 3 bases from V and 2 bases from J, with 7 bases in between. The CDR3 runs to 13 residues. Germline assignment: CDR1 MDHEN and CDR2 SYDVKM. Written as DNA, the CDR3 is TGTGCCAGCAGTTTTGGTGGGCAAGAGACCCAGTACTTC. Translating it yields CASSFGGQETQYF. The whole variable domain, remainder taken from reference TRBV28 and TRBJ2-5, is DVKVTQSSRYLVKRTGEKVFLECVQDMDHENMFWYRQDPGLGLRLIYFSYDVKMKEKGDIPEGYSVSREKKERFSLILESASTNQTSMYLCASSFGGQETQYFGPGTRLLVL.

V and J are TRBV7-7 and TRBJ2-7; a weak D match, TRBD1 (6 bases). The germline gives CDR1 SSHAT, CDR2 FNYEAQ (reference sequence). The CDR3 spans 13 residues. Trimming cost V 3 bases and J 6 bases, with 12 bases left between them. CDR3 nucleotide sequence: TGTGCCAGCAGCTTCAGGGGCGCGGCCGAGCAGTACTTC. It specifies CASSFRGAAEQYF. Full variable domain (remainder filled in from reference TRBV7-7 and TRBJ2-7): GAGVSQSPRYKVTKRGQDVTLRCDPISSHATLYWYQQALGQGPEFLTYFNYEAQPDKSGLPSDRFSAERPEGSISTLTIQRTEQRDSAMYRCASSFRGAAEQYFGPGTRLTVT.

The table lists this clone with a few counts. This chain links TRBV5-1 with TRBJ2-3, with TRBD2 as a possible D gene (5 bases). The CDR3 spans 16 residues. V was shortened by 4 bases and J by 1 base, with 16 bases between the two germline ends. CDR1 is SGHRS, CDR2 YFSETQ, per germline. The CDR3 loop reads CASSGGDGAGTDTQYF. The CDR3 DNA reads as TGCGCCAGCAGCGGTGGGGATGGAGCGGGCACAGATACGCAGTATTTT. Using reference TRBV5-1 and TRBJ2-3 for the parts outside the CDR3, the full variable domain is KAGVTQTPRYLIKTRGQQVTLSCSPISGHRSVSWYQQTPGQGLQFLFEYFSETQRNKGNFPGRFSGRQFSNSRSEMNVSTLELGDSALYLCASSGGDGAGTDTQYFGPGTRLTVL.

V and J are TRBV6-1 and TRBJ1-1; D is undetermined. V dropped 6 bases and J dropped 8 bases, with 13 bases sitting between them. The CDR3 spans 12 residues. From germline, CDR1 is MNHNS and CDR2 SASEGT. CDR3 in DNA: TGTGCCAGCAGCCCCCGGATGGGGGAAGCTTTCTTT. Residues: CASSPRMGEAFF.

This clone has only a few counts. The chain links TRBV6-1 to TRBJ2-7; tentatively, D is TRBD1 (5 bases). The V gene lost 7 bases and the J gene lost 0 bases, with 13 bases spanning the gap. Germline CDR1 reads MNHNS; CDR2 reads SASEGT. The CDR3 has 14 amino acids. CDR3 coding DNA: TGTGCCAGCAAGGAACAGGAGTTCTCCTACGAGCAGTACTTC. Its translation: CASKEQEFSYEQYF.

This clone has only a few counts. The gene calls are TRBV6-5 and TRBJ1-2; D gene unclear. The V and J ends lost 7 bases and 4 bases respectively, with 13 bases between them. The germline V gene has CDR1 MNHEY and CDR2 SVGAGI. The CDR3 length is 13 residues. Here the CDR3 reads CASTTPPGYGYTF. The CDR3 DNA is TGTGCCAGCACCACGCCACCAGGCTATGGCTACACCTTC.

The gene calls are TRBV6-1 and TRBJ1-6; D not resolved. The CDR3 sequence is 12 residues long. Germline V gives CDR1 MNHNS, CDR2 SASEGT. Trimming removed 8 bases from V and 5 bases from J, with 7 bases in between. The CDR3 bases are TGTGCCAGCGGAACCCATAATTCACCCCTCCACTTT. Protein product: CASGTHNSPLHF.

The table lists this clone with a few counts. V usage is TRBV28 and J usage is TRBJ1-1, with 9 bases fitting TRBD1. CDR3 length: 14 residues. The V gene end was trimmed by 8 bases and the J gene end by 4 bases; junction bases not matched to a gene: 8. CDR1 and CDR2 (germline): MDHEN, SYDVKM. The CDR3 DNA follows: TGTGCCAGCCTTATAACAGGGGGCCGCACTGAAGCTTTCTTT. Protein sequence: CASLITGGRTEAFF.

This clone has only a few counts. This chain links TRBV9 with TRBJ1-3; D call uncertain. The germline V and J ends were trimmed by 2 bases and 9 bases, with 18 bases remaining between them. The CDR3 has 15 amino acids. Germline CDR1 SGDLS, CDR2 YYNGEE. CDR3 DNA: TGTGCCAGCAGCGTTGACGTCCTACTCGGAGGCACCATATATTTT. Translating it yields CASSVDVLLGGTIYF.

In this sample, this clone turned up once. V is TRBV2 and J is TRBJ1-2; 10 bases align to TRBD1. Per germline, CDR1 SNHLY and CDR2 FYNNEI. J was trimmed by 8 bases and V by 5 bases; bases with no gene match: 8. The CDR3 consists of 14 residues. The CDR3 reads CASSSRDRGGGYTF. CDR3 bases: TGTGCCAGCAGTTCCCGGGACAGGGGCGGCGGCTACACCTTC.

The chain combines TRBV2 with TRBJ1-2; D unresolved. Per the germline V gene, CDR1 is SNHLY and CDR2 is FYNNEI. Trimming removed 2 bases at V and 7 bases at J, with 5 bases between. CDR3 length: 11 amino acids. CDR3: CASSEPSGYTF. The CDR3 bases are TGTGCCAGCAGTGAACCTAGTGGCTACACCTTC. The full variable domain, completed using reference TRBV2 and TRBJ1-2, is EPEVTQTPSHQVTQMGQEVILRCVPISNHLYFYWYRQILGQKVEFLVSFYNNEISEKSEIFDDQFSVERPDGSNFTLKIRSTKLEDSAMYFCASSEPSGYTFGSGTRLTVV.

This clone was seen a few times. The chain carries TRBV5-5 and TRBJ2-3; D possibly corresponds to TRBD2 (6 bases). The ends were cut back, 2 bases at V and 4 bases at J, with 14 bases in the middle. Germline values: CDR1 SGHKS, CDR2 YYEKEE (reference sequence). The CDR3 contains 15 residues. CDR3 amino acids: CASSFRDSAPDTQYF. CDR3 coding DNA: TGTGCCAGCAGCTTTAGGGACTCCGCACCAGATACGCAGTATTTT.

The chain has TRBV6-1 and TRBJ2-5, with TRBD1 identical over 7 bases. Trimming cost V 3 bases and J 4 bases; bases outside gene matches: 5. The CDR3 contains 14 residues. Germline CDR1 and CDR2: MNHNS and SASEGT. The CDR3 reads CASSEGQPRETQYF. The DNA of the CDR3 is TGTGCCAGCAGTGAGGGACAGCCTCGAGAGACCCAGTACTTC.

The genes are TRBV29-1 and TRBJ2-7; D may be TRBD1 (6 bases). The length of the CDR3 is 13 residues. Germline CDR1 is SQVTM and CDR2 is ANQGSEA. Trimming removed 4 bases from V and 3 bases from J, with 13 bases in between. In DNA form, the CDR3 reads TGCAGCGTTGCAGGACAGAGTTTCTACGAGCAGTACTTC. The encoded protein is CSVAGQSFYEQYF.

The genes are TRBV30 and TRBJ1-1; 7 nucleotides agree with TRBD1. V dropped 5 bases and J dropped 1; count of bases not matched to a gene: 13. This CDR3 comprises 16 residues. The germline CDR1 and CDR2 sequences are GTSNPN and SVGIG (reference sequence). CDR3 in amino acids: CAWYPYVDRANTEAFF. The DNA for the CDR3 is TGTGCCTGGTACCCCTATGTCGACAGGGCGAACACTGAAGCTTTCTTT.

This clone was found a few times. A read error is likely here: a far larger clone is one base away. V usage is TRBV28 and J usage is TRBJ2-5; 8 bases line up with TRBD2. This CDR3 has 13 amino acids. CDR1 is MDHEN, CDR2 SYDVKM, per germline. V shed 6 bases and J 4 bases; nucleotides not matched to a gene: 4. CDR3 protein: CASSSGGAETQYF. As DNA, the CDR3 is TGTGCCAGCAGCTCCGGGGGGGCAGAGACCCAGTACTTC. Full variable domain (missing parts from reference TRBV28 and TRBJ2-5): DVKVTQSSRYLVKRTGEKVFLECVQDMDHENMFWYRQDPGLGLRLIYFSYDVKMKEKGDIPEGYSVSREKKERFSLILESASTNQTSMYLCASSSGGAETQYFGPGTRLLVL.

This clone was seen more than once but under ten times. The chain recombines TRBV11-2 with TRBJ2-7; D gene unclear. The germline V and J ends were trimmed by 0 bases and 0 bases, with 3 bases remaining between them. The CDR3 loop spans 13 amino acids. Germline assignment: CDR1 SGHAT and CDR2 FQNNGV. This chain's CDR3 is CASSLEDSYEQYF. As DNA, the CDR3 is TGTGCCAGCAGCTTAGAGGACTCCTACGAGCAGTACTTC.

This clone has just a few counts. V and J are TRBV6-1 and TRBJ2-5, with a possible D match to TRBD1 (6 bases). TRBJ2-7 explains the end of the DNA better; the J call may be wrong. Germline V gene lookup returns CDR1 MNHNS and CDR2 SASEGT. The CDR3 is 14 residues long. CDR3 DNA: TGTGCCAGCAGTGAAGGTGGGACACTCCACGAGCAGTACTTC. This codes for CASSEGGTLHEQYF.

This clone was detected only a few times. The J gene is TRBJ1-6, the V gene TRBV14; weak D call: TRBD1 (5 bases). From germline, CDR1 is SGHDN and CDR2 FVKESK. This CDR3 has 12 amino acids. V lost 9 bases and J lost 9, with 12 bases in between. CDR3 region: CASSRDSSPLHF. In nucleotides, the CDR3 is TGTGCCAGTTCCAGGGATTCTTCACCCCTCCACTTT.

The J gene is TRBJ2-2, the V gene TRBV28, with TRBD1 identical over 12 bases. There are 17 residues in the CDR3. Germline CDR1 is MDHEN and CDR2 is SYDVKM. V lost 7 bases, J lost 5 bases, and 11 bases stayed unmatched. CDR3 DNA sequence: TGTGCCAGCACTCCAGTCGGGACAGGGGGCTTAACCGGGGAGCTGTTTTTT. Translating gives CASTPVGTGGLTGELFF.

This clone was recorded many times. The chain recombines TRBV28 with TRBJ1-4; D is unclear. Germline V gene lookup returns CDR1 MDHEN and CDR2 SYDVKM. V lost 2 bases to trimming and J lost 7 bases, with 2 bases between them. The CDR3 has 11 amino acids. The CDR3 DNA is TGTGCCAGCAGTTTACTTGAAAAACTGTTTTTT. Its translation is CASSLLEKLFF.

This clone has only a few counts. The J gene is TRBJ2-1, the V gene TRBV5-6; the match to TRBD2 covers 11 bases. The V gene end was trimmed by 1 base and the J gene end by 4 bases; junction bases not matched to a gene: 4. This CDR3 region has 16 residues. Looked up from germline, CDR1 is SGHDT and CDR2 is YYEEEE. The CDR3 spells CASSLSTSGIYNEQFF. The CDR3 bases are TGTGCCAGCAGCTTGTCGACTAGCGGGATTTACAATGAGCAGTTCTTC. Complete variable domain (other parts from reference TRBV5-6 and TRBJ2-1): DAGVTQSPTHLIKTRGQQVTLRCSPKSGHDTVSWYQQALGQGPQFIFQYYEEEERQRGNFPDRFSGHQFPNYSSELNVNALLLGDSALYLCASSLSTSGIYNEQFFGPGTRLTVL.

This clone was recorded a few times. V and J are TRBV9 and TRBJ2-5; unclear D gene. The CDR3 extends over 15 amino acids. V lost 0 bases to trimming and J lost 4 bases, with 13 bases between them. Germline lookup yields CDR1 SGDLS and CDR2 YYNGEE. CDR3 region: CASSVAGRNLETQYF. CDR3 nucleotides: TGTGCCAGCAGCGTAGCGGGCCGAAACCTAGAGACCCAGTACTTC.